The sequence of this T cell receptor beta chain was determined in a study of CD8+CD57+ T cells in acquired aplastic anemia. Findings and limits, study-wide: Sharing between patients and controls was observed for around 30 CD8+ CDR3 sequences. Patient and control CD8+ Simpson's diversity was not significantly different.

The V gene's germline CDR1 is SNHLY and CDR2 FYNNEI. There are 16 residues in the CDR3. The germline V and J ends were trimmed by 7 bases and 0 bases, with 13 bases remaining between them. Profiling of TCR beta VDJ combinations and CDR3 sequences used genomic DNA as template. TCRdb re-called the reads through MiXCR, storing one row per CDR3 protein. The profile shows over 150,000 distinct CDR3 sequences, roughly 65% of them singletons. All sequencing subjects had displayed CD8+CD57+ cell expansion on flow cytometry. All patients were therapy-naive when blood was sampled. Concerning this clonotype: No antigen is known for it.

This chain links TRBV2 with TRBJ2-6; maybe TRBD1 (6 bases). Sequencing was done on a sample of sorted CD4+, CD8+, or CD8+CD57+ T cells (not recorded which) from PBMCs. This receptor was identified in a human donor with aplastic anemia. CDR3 residues: CASMGSGHSGANVLTF. CDR3 in DNA: TGTGCCAGCATGGGATCGGGACACTCTGGGGCCAACGTCCTGACTTTC.